What follows describes a single T cell receptor beta chain. Antigen specificity is unknown. The data originate from a study of shared clonotypes between healthy human individuals. Study-level background: Each donor's CD8 memory used one plate, CD8 naive two, each CD4 subset three.

Deep was the level used in running the assay. Libraries were prepared by immunoSEQ multiplex PCR; TCRdb keeps only in-frame clonotypes and omits some of them. The data hold 2 million to 2.5 million clones, with just under 95% observed a single time. Study results and limitations: Tissue TCR repertoires likely differ from these blood-only repertoires.

The sequence was obtained from a man aged 18 to 35 in good health. Some clones in this sample may be carry-over from other donors' samples. Sequencing used naive CD4+ T cells from PBMCs. Documented subset: CD45RA+ positively selected.

The CDR3 region is CANYRGGSPKDTQYF. The CDR3 DNA reads TGTGCCAACTACAGAGGGGGTTCCCCCAAGGATACGCAGTATTTT. The chain combines TRBV7-8 with TRBJ2-3; TRBD1 is a possible D gene (6 bases). This CDR3 region has 15 residues. The V gene lost 10 bases and the J gene lost 6 bases, with 23 bases spanning the gap. Per the germline V gene, CDR1 is SGHVS and CDR2 is FQNEAQ.